The T cell receptor (beta chain) under discussion was sequenced for a study of CD4+ T cells in melanoma. General study points: Neoantigen-specific CD4+ T cells in melanoma reportedly had diverse differentiation states. CD8+ T cell, macrophage and B cell function reportedly correlated with neoantigen-specific CD4+ T cells.

With regard to this clone: Its antigen is unknown.

Germline values: CDR1 GTSNPN, CDR2 SVGIG (reference sequence). The CDR3 loop spans 11 amino acids. V was cut by 0 bases and J by 11 bases, with 10 bases left in between. TCRdb's copy holds only in-frame clones and misses some; the assay was immunoSEQ multiplex PCR. The table records approximately 16,000 clones, roughly 88% of them present only once. The TCR comes from a human donor with melanoma. The rearrangement uses TRBV30 and TRBJ1-2; D might be TRBD1 (5 bases). The specimen sequenced was cells from a culture (not recorded whether cultured in vitro). CDR3 protein: CAWSVGARYTF. CDR3 DNA sequence: TGTGCCTGGAGTGTAGGGGCCCGATACACCTTC.